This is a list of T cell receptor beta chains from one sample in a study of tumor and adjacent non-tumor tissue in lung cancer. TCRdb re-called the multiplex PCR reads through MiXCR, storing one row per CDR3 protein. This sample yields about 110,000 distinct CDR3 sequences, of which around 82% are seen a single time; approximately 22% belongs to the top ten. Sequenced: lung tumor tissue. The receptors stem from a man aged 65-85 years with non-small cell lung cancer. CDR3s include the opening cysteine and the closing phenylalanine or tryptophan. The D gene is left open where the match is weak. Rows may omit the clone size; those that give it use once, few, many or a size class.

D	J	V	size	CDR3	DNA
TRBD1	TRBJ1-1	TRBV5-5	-	CASTGQVRCTGAFF	TGTGCCAGCACGGGACAGGTCCGGTGTACTGGAGCTTTCTTT
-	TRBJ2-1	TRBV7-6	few	CASSWTEGHNEQFF	TGTGCCAGCAGCTGGACGGAGGGGCACAATGAGCAGTTCTTC
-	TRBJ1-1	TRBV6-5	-	CASRFIRVGGRNTEAFF	TGTGCCAGCAGATTTATCCGGGTCGGGGGCCGGAACACTGAAGCTTTCTTT
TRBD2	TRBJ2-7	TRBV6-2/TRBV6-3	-	CTSNPGLAVYGQYF	TGTACCAGCAATCCGGGACTAGCGGTCTACGGGCAGTACTTC
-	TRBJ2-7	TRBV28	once	CASSPTDGYEQYF	TGTGCCAGCAGCCCGACGGACGGGTACGAGCAGTACTTC
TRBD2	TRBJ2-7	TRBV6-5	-	CASSPTSTSESGPYEQYF	TGTGCCAGCAGCCCCACTTCGACTAGCGAGAGTGGTCCCTACGAGCAGTACTTC
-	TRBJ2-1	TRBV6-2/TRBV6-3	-	CVISPVLGNTNEQFF	TGTGTCATCAGTCCGGTACTAGGCAATACCAATGAGCAGTTCTTC
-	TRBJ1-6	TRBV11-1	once	CASSLKGKSPLHF	TGTGCCAGCAGCTTAAAAGGGAAGTCACCCCTCCACTTT
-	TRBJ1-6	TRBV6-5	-	CASSYSDGTNSSLHF	TGTGCCAGTAGTTATTCCGACGGTACAAATTCATCCCTCCACTTT
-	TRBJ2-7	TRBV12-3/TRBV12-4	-	CVSSLNRDGSYEQYF	TGTGTCAGTAGTTTGAACAGGGATGGGTCCTACGAGCAGTACTTC
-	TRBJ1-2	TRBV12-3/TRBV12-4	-	CASSQWGTYYGCTF	TGTGCCAGCAGCCAGTGGGGCACGTACTATGGCTGCACCTTC
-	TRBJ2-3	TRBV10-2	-	CASRDGKTTRFLSTDMQYF	TGCGCCAGCAGGGACGGAAAAACGACTAGATTCCTTAGCACAGATATGCAGTATTTT
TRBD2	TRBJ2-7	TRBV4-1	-	CASNRTVAGEGDKQYF	TGCGCCAGCAACCGGACAGTAGCGGGAGAGGGGGACAAGCAGTACTTC
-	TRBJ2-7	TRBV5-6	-	CVSSPGGCSYEQYF	TGTGTCAGCAGCCCGGGCGGGTGCTCATACGAGCAGTACTTC
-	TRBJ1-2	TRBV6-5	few	CASSYSPGRSGYAF	TGTGCCAGCAGTTACTCACCGGGAAGGAGCGGCTACGCCTTC
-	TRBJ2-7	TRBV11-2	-	CVSSLDQGGRYEQYF	TGTGTCAGTAGCTTAGACCAGGGGGGTAGGTACGAGCAGTACTTC
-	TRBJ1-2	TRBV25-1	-	CASSEGWQGRGYTF	TGTGCCAGCAGTGAAGGATGGCAGGGAAGAGGCTACACCTTC
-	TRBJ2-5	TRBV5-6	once	CASSLRGLGGETQYF	TGTGCCAGCAGCTTGAGAGGACTAGGGGGAGAGACCCAGTACTTC
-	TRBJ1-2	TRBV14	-	CASSIRQTPGNGHTF	TGTGCCAGCAGCATCCGACAGACCCCAGGAAATGGCCACACCTTC
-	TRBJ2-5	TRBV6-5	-	CASNYIGPRTGTQYF	TGTGCCAGCAATTATATCGGTCCGAGAACAGGGACTCAGTACTTC
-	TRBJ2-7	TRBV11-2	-	CASSLTDAAYEQYF	TGTGCCAGCAGTTTAACGGACGCTGCCTACGAGCAGTACTTC
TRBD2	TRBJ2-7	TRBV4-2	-	CAISQGTSGSGSEQYF	TGTGCCATCAGCCAAGGCACTAGCGGGAGCGGGAGCGAGCAGTATTTC
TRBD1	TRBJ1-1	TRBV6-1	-	CASCELRPGGRNTEALF	TGTGCCAGCTGTGAACTGCGGCCAGGGGGCAGGAACACTGAAGCTCTCTTT
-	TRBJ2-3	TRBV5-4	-	CASTLGWASTDTHYF	TGTGCCAGCACCTTGGGCTGGGCTAGCACAGATACGCACTATTTT
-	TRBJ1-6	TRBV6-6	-	CACSYSERTPLHF	TGTGCCTGCAGTTACTCGGAGAGGACACCCCTCCACTTT
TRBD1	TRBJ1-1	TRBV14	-	CASIIRDPGQGFRNTEAFF	TGTGCCAGCATAATTCGGGACCCGGGACAGGGTTTTAGAAACACTGAAGCTTTCTTT
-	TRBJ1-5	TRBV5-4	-	CASSPGGGTGTQHF	TGTGCCAGCAGCCCGGGTGGTGGCACAGGTACGCAGCATTTT
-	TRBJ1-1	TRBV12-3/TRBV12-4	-	CASSPQTAMITEAIF	TGTGCCAGCAGTCCTCAAACTGCCATGATCACTGAAGCTATCTTT
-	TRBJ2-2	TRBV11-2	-	CASNLDSQSGESFF	TGTGCCAGCAACCTGGACAGTCAGTCCGGGGAGTCGTTTTTT
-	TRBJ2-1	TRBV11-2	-	CASRNIWGVISYSEQFF	TGTGCCAGCAGGAACATATGGGGGGTTATCTCCTACAGTGAGCAGTTCTTC
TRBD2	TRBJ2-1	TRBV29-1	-	CSVGSAGGPNEKFF	TGCAGCGTTGGATCAGCGGGAGGTCCCAATGAGAAGTTCTTC
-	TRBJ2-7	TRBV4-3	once	CTSSQFQGLEQYF	TGCACCAGCAGCCAATTCCAGGGATTAGAGCAGTACTTC
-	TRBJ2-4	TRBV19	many	CASSIAGQPQNIQYF	TGTGCCAGTAGTATTGCGGGACAGCCCCAAAACATTCAGTACTTC
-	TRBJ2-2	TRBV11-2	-	CVSILDSQSGELFF	TGTGTCAGCATCCTAGACAGTCAGTCCGGGGAGCTGTTTTTT
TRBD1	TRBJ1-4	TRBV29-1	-	CSVVTGDGEILFF	TGCAGCGTCGTGACAGGGGATGGTGAAATACTGTTTTTT
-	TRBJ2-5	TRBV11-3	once	CASAPGWGREIQYF	TGTGCCAGCGCTCCCGGCTGGGGGCGGGAGATCCAGTACTTT
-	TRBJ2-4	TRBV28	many	CASSLYPLAKNIQYF	TGTGCCAGCAGTTTATATCCTCTAGCCAAAAACATTCAGTACTTC
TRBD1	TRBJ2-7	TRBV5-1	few	CARSTTGTGNEQYF	TGCGCCAGAAGCACGACCGGGACAGGGAACGAGCAGTACTTC
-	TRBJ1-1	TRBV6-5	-	CASSRPGSIGTQAFF	TGTGCCAGCAGTCGTCCAGGTTCCATAGGGACTCAAGCTTTCTTT
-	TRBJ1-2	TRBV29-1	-	CSVVTGRDYTF	TGCAGCGTTGTCACAGGTCGTGATTACACCTTC
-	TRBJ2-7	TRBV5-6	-	CASSGLGLSYKKYF	TGTGCCAGCAGCGGATTGGGACTTTCATACAAGAAGTACTTC
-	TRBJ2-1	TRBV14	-	CANNIQGPFNEQFF	TGTGCCAACAACATCCAGGGCCCTTTCAATGAGCAGTTCTTC
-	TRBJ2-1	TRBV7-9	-	CSSSSSEGGNNGQFF	TGTTCCAGCAGCTCCTCCGAGGGCGGAAACAATGGGCAGTTCTTC
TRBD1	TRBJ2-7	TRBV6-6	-	CASSWDRTSYWQYF	TGTGCCAGCAGTTGGGACAGGACATCCTACTGGCAGTACTTC
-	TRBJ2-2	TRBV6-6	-	CALRSPNTLELFF	TGTGCCTTGAGAAGCCCAAACACCTTGGAGCTCTTTTTT
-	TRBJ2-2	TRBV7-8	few	CTSSLVSVNTGELFF	TGTACCAGCAGCTTAGTAAGCGTAAACACCGGGGAGCTGTTTTTT
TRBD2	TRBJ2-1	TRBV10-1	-	CTSSDRSGRARYSEQFF	TGCACCAGCAGTGACCGGAGCGGGAGGGCAAGGTACAGTGAGCAGTTCTTC
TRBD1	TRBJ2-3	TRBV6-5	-	CTSSRQGFTDTQYF	TGTACCAGCAGCCGACAGGGGTTCACAGATACGCAGTATTTT